A single sample gave rise to the 3 T cell receptor beta chains below, sequenced in a study of cytomegalovirus exposure and HLA in healthy donors. The PCR employed 60 Vbeta primers together with 13 Jbeta primers. This table comes from immunoSEQ multiplex PCR, and its TCRdb copy is limited to in-frame clones, with some not included. The repertoire includes roughly 80,000 clones, around 67% of them detected once, and 6.5% to 7.5% sits in the top ten. Specimen: PBMCs. These receptors originate from a woman in her fifties or sixties in good health and CMV-seropositive.

The chain uses TRBV25-1 and TRBJ1-1; D is uncertain. Germline V lookup: CDR1 MGHDK, CDR2 SYGVNS. The CDR3 is made up of 13 amino acids. V gave up 2 bases and J gave up 3 bases, with 7 bases separating them. This CDR3 is CASSEVGDTEAFF. The CDR3 DNA is TGTGCCAGCAGTGAAGTCGGGGACACTGAAGCTTTCTTT.

This clone came up a few times. The rearrangement uses TRBV27 and TRBJ2-1; a weak D match, TRBD2 (7 bases). Germline values: CDR1 MNHEY, CDR2 SMNVEV (reference sequence). The V and J ends lost 6 bases and 12 bases respectively, with 24 bases between them. The CDR3 spans 15 residues. In DNA, the CDR3 is TGTGCCAGCAGGATCAGCTGGGGGGGGCCAATCGGGCAGTTCTTC. Its translation is CASRISWGGPIGQFF.

The CDR3 spells CASSATADQPQHF. The DNA of the CDR3 is TGTGCCAGCAGCGCGACAGCAGATCAGCCCCAGCATTTT. V usage is TRBV7-9 and J usage is TRBJ1-5, with D maybe TRBD1 (5 bases). The ends were cut back, 5 bases at V and 5 bases at J, with 10 bases in the middle. The CDR3 length is 13 residues. The germline V gene encodes CDR1 SEHNR and CDR2 FQNEAQ (reference sequence).